The 9 T cell receptor beta chains presented below share a single source sample, sequenced in a study of blood T cell repertoires in COVID-19. Here immunoSEQ multiplex PCR was the method, and the copy in TCRdb shows in-frame clones only, minus some. The sample has nearly 200,000 clones, 80% to 85% seen once. Source material: peripheral blood. These receptors were taken from a human donor in a cohort sampled during active COVID-19.

In its sample, this clone was seen once. V gene TRBV4-1 combines with J gene TRBJ1-4; D possibly corresponds to TRBD1 (5 bases). Germline CDR1 MGHRA, CDR2 YSYEKL. Trimming cost V 4 bases and J 8 bases, with 17 bases left between them. This CDR3 contains 15 residues. The CDR3: CASSPGSGLEEKLFF. CDR3 coding DNA: TGCGCCAGCAGCCCTGGATCAGGGTTAGAAGAAAAACTGTTTTTT.

This chain joins TRBV7-9 and TRBJ1-3, with a tentative D call TRBD1 (6 bases). The CDR3 spans 11 residues. V gave up 6 bases and J gave up 8 bases, with 8 bases separating them. Germline loops: CDR1 SEHNR, CDR2 FQNEAQ (reference sequence). The CDR3 DNA follows: TGTGCCAGCAGTTGGACAGACACCATATATTTT. Protein: CASSWTDTIYF. Supplemented by reference TRBV7-9 and TRBJ1-3, the full variable domain reads DTGVSQNPRHKITKRGQNVTFRCDPISEHNRLYWYRQTLGQGPEFLTYFQNEAQLEKSRLLSDRFSAERPKGSFSTLEIQRTEQGDSAMYLCASSWTDTIYFGEGSWLTVV.

The chain combines TRBV19 with TRBJ2-5; 10 positions agree with TRBD1. Looked up from germline, CDR1 is LNHDA and CDR2 is SQIVND (reference sequence). The CDR3 is made up of 16 amino acids. V lost 3 bases to trimming and J lost 0 bases; unmatched junction nucleotides: 4. CDR3 DNA sequence: TGTGCCAGTAGTATCGGGGACAGGGGTCACCAAGAGACCCAGTACTTC. This encodes CASSIGDRGHQETQYF.

V gene TRBV3-1 (or the pseudogene TRBV3-2) combines with J gene TRBJ2-5, with 7 bases lining up with TRBD1. Germline CDR1 reads LGHDT; CDR2 reads YNNKEL (reference sequence). Trimming cost V 7 bases and J 2 bases; bases outside gene matches: 10. CDR3 length: 15 amino acids. CDR3: CASNTGQAEQETQYF. The CDR3 DNA sequence: TGTGCCAGCAACACAGGACAGGCCGAACAAGAGACCCAGTACTTC.

The chain joins TRBV2 to TRBJ1-3; no reliable D call. Germline values: CDR1 SNHLY, CDR2 FYNNEI. Trimming removed 6 bases from V and 7 bases from J, with 13 bases in between. This CDR3 is built from 13 residues. The CDR3 DNA is TGTGCCAGCAGCAGTACCTGGTTGAACACCATATATTTT. Translating gives CASSSTWLNTIYF.

This chain joins TRBV4-2 and TRBJ1-5; maybe TRBD1 (5 bases). The CDR3 consists of 15 residues. Germline CDR1 is LGHNA and CDR2 is YNFKEQ. The V gene lost 0 bases and the J gene lost 5 bases, with 11 bases spanning the gap. The DNA of the CDR3 is TGTGCCAGCAGCCAAGATTGGGGCAGGGATCAGCCCCAGCATTTT. It specifies CASSQDWGRDQPQHF.

V usage is TRBV18 and J usage is TRBJ2-1; TRBD1 matches 7 bases. Germline loops: CDR1 KGHSH, CDR2 LQKENI. The J segment lost 8 bases and the V segment lost 0 bases, leaving 7 bases of the junction unmatched. This CDR3 has 15 residues. The CDR3 coding sequence is TGTGCCAGCTCACCACCCTCTCGACAGGGCGATGAGCAGTTCTTC. Amino acids: CASSPPSRQGDEQFF.

The V gene is TRBV28, the J gene TRBJ1-5; D might be TRBD1 (6 bases). The CDR3 has 15 residues. The V end lost 7 bases, the J end lost 4 bases, and 17 bases lay between the germline ends. Germline CDR1 MDHEN, CDR2 SYDVKM. The CDR3: CASIPSGTTNQPQHF. As DNA, the CDR3 is TGTGCCAGCATACCTTCCGGGACAACTAATCAGCCCCAGCATTTT.

The chain links TRBV28 to TRBJ1-5; no reliable D call. Between the trimmed V and J ends, which lost 5 bases and 0 bases, there was a span of 8 bases. The CDR3 consists of 14 residues. CDR1 is MDHEN and CDR2 is SYDVKM in the germline V gene. The CDR3 nucleotides are TGTGCCAGCAGTGAAGTACTTAGCAATCAGCCCCAGCATTTT. Translation: CASSEVLSNQPQHF.